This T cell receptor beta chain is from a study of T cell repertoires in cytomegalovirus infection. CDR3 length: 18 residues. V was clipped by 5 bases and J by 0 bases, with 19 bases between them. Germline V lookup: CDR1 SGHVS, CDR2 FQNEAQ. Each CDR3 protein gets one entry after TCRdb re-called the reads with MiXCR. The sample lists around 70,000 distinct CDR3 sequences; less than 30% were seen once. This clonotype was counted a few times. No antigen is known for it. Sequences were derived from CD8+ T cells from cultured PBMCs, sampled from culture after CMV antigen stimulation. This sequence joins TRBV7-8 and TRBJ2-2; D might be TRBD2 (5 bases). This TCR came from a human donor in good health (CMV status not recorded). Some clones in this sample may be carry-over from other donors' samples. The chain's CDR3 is CASSLQTIRNANTGELFF. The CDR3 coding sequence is TGTGCCAGCAGCCTACAGACTATACGCAACGCGAACACCGGGGAGCTGTTTTTT.